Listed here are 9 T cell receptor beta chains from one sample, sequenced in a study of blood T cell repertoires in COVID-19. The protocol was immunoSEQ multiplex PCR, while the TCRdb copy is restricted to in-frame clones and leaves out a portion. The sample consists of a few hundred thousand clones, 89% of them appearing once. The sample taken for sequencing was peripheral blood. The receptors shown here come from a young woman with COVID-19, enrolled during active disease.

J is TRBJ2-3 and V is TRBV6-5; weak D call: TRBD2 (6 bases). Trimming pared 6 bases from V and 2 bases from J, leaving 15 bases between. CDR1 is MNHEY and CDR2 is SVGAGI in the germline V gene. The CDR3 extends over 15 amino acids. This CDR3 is CASRLGGPHTDTQYF. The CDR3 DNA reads TGTGCCAGCAGACTCGGGGGACCCCACACAGATACGCAGTATTTT.

The CDR3 DNA reads as TGTGCCAGCAGCCAGGTGGGAGCAGGCCTAAATTCACCCCTCCACTTT. Amino acid sequence: CASSQVGAGLNSPLHF. V usage is TRBV5-6 and J usage is TRBJ1-6; no firm D call. The germline gives CDR1 SGHDT, CDR2 YYEEEE. The CDR3 contains 16 residues. The V and J ends lost 4 bases and 7 bases respectively, with 18 bases between them.

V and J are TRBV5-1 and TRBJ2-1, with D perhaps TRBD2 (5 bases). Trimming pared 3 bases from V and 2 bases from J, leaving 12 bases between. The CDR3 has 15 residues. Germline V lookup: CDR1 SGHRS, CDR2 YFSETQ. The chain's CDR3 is CASSSTRAPYNEQFF. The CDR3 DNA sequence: TGCGCCAGCAGCTCTACGCGGGCGCCCTACAATGAGCAGTTCTTC. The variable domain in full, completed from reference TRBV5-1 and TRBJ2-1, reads KAGVTQTPRYLIKTRGQQVTLSCSPISGHRSVSWYQQTPGQGLQFLFEYFSETQRNKGNFPGRFSGRQFSNSRSEMNVSTLELGDSALYLCASSSTRAPYNEQFFGPGTRLTVL.

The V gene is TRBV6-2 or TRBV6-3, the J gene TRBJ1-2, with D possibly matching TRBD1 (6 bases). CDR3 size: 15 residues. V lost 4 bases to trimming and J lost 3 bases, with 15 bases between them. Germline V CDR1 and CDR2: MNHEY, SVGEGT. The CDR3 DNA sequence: TGTGCCAGCAGTTTACAGGGCCCTTTGGACTATGGCTACACCTTC. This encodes CASSLQGPLDYGYTF.

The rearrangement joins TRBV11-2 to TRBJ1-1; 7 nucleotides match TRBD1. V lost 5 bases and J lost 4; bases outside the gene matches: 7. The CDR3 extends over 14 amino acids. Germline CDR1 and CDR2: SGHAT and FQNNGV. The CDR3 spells CASSIDRVSTEAFF. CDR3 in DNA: TGTGCCAGCAGCATCGACAGGGTTAGCACTGAAGCTTTCTTT.

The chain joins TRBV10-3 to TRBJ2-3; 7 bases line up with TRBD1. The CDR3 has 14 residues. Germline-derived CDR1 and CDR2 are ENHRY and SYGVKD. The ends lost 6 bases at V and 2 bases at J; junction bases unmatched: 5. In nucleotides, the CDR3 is TGTGCCATCAGCCTAGGACAGGACACAGATACGCAGTATTTT. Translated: CAISLGQDTDTQYF.

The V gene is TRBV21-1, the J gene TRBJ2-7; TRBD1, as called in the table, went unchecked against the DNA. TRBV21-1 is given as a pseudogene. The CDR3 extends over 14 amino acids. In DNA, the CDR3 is TGTGCCAGCATCCAAAGGACAGACCCCTACGAGCAGTACGTC. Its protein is CASIQRTDPYEQYV.

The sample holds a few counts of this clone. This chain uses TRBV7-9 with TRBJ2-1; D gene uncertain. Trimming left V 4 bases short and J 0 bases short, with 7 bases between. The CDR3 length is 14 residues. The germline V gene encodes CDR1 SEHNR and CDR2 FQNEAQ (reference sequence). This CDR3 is CASSSTSSYNEQFF. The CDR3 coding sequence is TGTGCCAGCAGCTCAACAAGCTCCTACAATGAGCAGTTCTTC.

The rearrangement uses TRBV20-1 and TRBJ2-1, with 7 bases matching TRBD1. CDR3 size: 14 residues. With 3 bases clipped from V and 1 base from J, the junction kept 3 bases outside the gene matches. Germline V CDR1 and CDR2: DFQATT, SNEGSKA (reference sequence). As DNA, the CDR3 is TGCAGTGCTAGTAGGGGACAGTCCTACAATGAGCAGTTCTTC. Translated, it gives CSASRGQSYNEQFF.